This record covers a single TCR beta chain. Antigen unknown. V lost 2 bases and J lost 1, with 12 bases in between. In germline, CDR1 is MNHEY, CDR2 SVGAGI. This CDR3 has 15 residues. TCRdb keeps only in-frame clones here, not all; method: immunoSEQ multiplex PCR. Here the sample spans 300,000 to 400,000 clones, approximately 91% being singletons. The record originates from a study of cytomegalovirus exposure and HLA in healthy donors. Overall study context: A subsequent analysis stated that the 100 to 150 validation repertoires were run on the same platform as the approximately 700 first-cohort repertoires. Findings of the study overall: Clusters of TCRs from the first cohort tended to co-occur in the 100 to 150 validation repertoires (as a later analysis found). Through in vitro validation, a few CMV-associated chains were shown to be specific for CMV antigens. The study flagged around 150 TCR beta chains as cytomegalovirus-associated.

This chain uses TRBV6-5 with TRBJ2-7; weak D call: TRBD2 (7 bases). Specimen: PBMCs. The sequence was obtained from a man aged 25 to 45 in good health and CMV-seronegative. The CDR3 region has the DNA TGTGCCAGCAGTTACGCGGGGGCTGGGTCCTACGAGCAGTACTTC. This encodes CASSYAGAGSYEQYF.